This TCR beta chain appears in the sequencing data of a study of cytotoxic CD8 clonotypes in ibrutinib-treated CLL. The overall study: IGHV unmutated 17 to 18; relapsed/refractory 10 to 11; treatment-naive more than 14. The sample average was roughly 240,000 productive templates and 85,000 to 95,000 productive rearrangements. Study-level points and caveats: Public clonotypes proved infrequent, and on treatment they shrank or remained steady. At ibrutinib response, clonality increased, and at progression it declined back toward baseline.

Notes on this clone: Its antigen is as yet unknown.

Trimming took 0 bases from V and 8 from J, leaving 11 bases between them. The CDR3 spans 13 residues. Germline-derived CDR1 and CDR2 are SGHDT and YYEEEE. Produced via immunoSEQ multiplex PCR; TCRdb's table is partial and in-frame only. The sample lists about 330,000 clones; 67% were seen once. The input for sequencing was PBMCs, taken after 36 months of ibrutinib treatment. The J gene is TRBJ1-2, the V gene TRBV5-6; D gene uncertain. This TCR was sampled from a human donor with chronic lymphocytic leukemia. The CDR3 sequence: CASSLVGTPGYTF. The CDR3 coding sequence is TGTGCCAGCAGCTTGGTTGGTACGCCGGGCTACACCTTC.